This T cell receptor (beta chain) was sequenced during a study of identifying expanded T cells in peripheral blood. Regarding the study as a whole: Roughly two-week clone count variance significantly increased as total template count grew. Technical replicates showed roughly 1.2 changed clones; about 2 weeks 15 to 20; four weeks 19.

During the collection period, no donor immune events like infections were recorded. The CDR3 is made up of 15 amino acids. Germline V CDR1 and CDR2: SNHLY, FYNNEI. V was shortened by 3 bases and J by 0 bases, with 9 bases between the two germline ends. Assay: immunoSEQ multiplex PCR; the TCRdb copy retains only in-frame clones and omits some. This table holds about 80,000 clones, roughly 84% found once. Concerning this clone: The antigen is undetermined.

Sequencing used blood. This rearrangement joins TRBV2 to TRBJ2-1; D gene uncertain. The sequence derives from a person aged 18 to 70 in good health. DNA of the CDR3: TGTGCCAGCAGTGAGGACGGAAGCTCCTACAATGAGCAGTTCTTC. It translates to CASSEDGSSYNEQFF.